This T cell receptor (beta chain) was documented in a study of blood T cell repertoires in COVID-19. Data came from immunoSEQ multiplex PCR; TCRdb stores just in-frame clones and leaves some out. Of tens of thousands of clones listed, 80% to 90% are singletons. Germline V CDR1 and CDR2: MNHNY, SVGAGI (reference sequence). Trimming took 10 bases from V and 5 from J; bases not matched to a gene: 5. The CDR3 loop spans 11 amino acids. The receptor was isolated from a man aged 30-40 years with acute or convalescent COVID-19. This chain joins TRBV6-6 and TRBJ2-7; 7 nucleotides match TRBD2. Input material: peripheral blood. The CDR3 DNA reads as TGTGCCACGCGGGAGAGCCACGAGCAGTACTTC. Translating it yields CATRESHEQYF.